What follows describes a single T cell receptor (beta chain). What this receptor recognizes is not known. No qualities accompany the bases; no much larger clone lies one base away. The data were obtained in a study of OX40 agonist ivuxolimab in advanced cancers. As for the study more broadly: Ivuxolimab was a fully human IgG2 agonistic monoclonal antibody targeting the costimulatory receptor OX40 (CD134). Intravenous ivuxolimab was administered to patients every 2 weeks at six dose levels: 0.01, 0.1, 0.3, 1.5, 3 and 10 mg/kg. Of the approximately 54 dose-escalation patients, hepatocellular carcinoma was present in about 20, melanoma in roughly 15, renal cell carcinoma in 9 and head and neck cancer in 9. A male proportion of 82.7% and a mean age of 60 years, ranging from 23 to 79, were recorded for the dose-escalation cohort. Patients were allowed to have had prior anti-PD-1, anti-PD-L1 or anti-CTLA-4 therapy, and less than 45% of the dose-escalation patients had previously received checkpoint inhibitors. Three dose-escalation patients achieved partial responses, one with hepatocellular carcinoma and two with cutaneous melanoma. The purpose of peripheral TCRbeta sequencing was to test whether ivuxolimab changed TCR sequence diversity and led to clonal T-cell expansion. The paper reports the monotherapy dose-escalation portion (N of about 56 patients) of the phase I ivuxolimab trial.

For sequencing of the TCRbeta CDR3 region, genomic DNA was extracted from the sorted cells. TCRbeta CDR3 regions were sequenced using the immunoSEQ Assay. This is the immuneACCESS table as TCRdb keeps it, with only in-frame sequences that have V and J called. A part of the clones is gone; compared with another copy, unresolved V genes explain less than half, and the rest is unexplained. Counted in this sample were approximately 96,000 clones; less than 95% of them appeared once. The ten top clones hold around 1.6% of the sample. The trial excluded patients who had a history of autoimmune disease or were on systemic immunosuppression. In every dose cohort, peripheral blood was drawn for TCR sequencing at baseline, cycle 4 day 1, and cycle 7 day 1. The samples were taken from a phase I, first-in-human, multicenter, open-label dose-escalation trial of ivuxolimab. Adults with locally advanced or metastatic head and neck squamous cell, hepatocellular, melanoma or renal cell carcinoma were enrolled in the trial. CD4+ and CD8+ T cells were sorted separately from peripheral blood before TCR sequencing.

Results the study describes overall, beyond this receptor: At doses from 0.1 to 3.0 mg/kg, clonal expansion was seen in both CD4+ and CD8+ blood T cells between baseline and week 6. The antigen specificity of the clonally expanded peripheral T cells was not determined. Low levels of normalized T-cell clonal expansion were also shown by some nonresponding patients. In the 0.1-3.0 mg/kg groups, partial responders had among the lowest normalized peripheral clonal expansion, particularly in CD8+ T cells. After ivuxolimab, expanded clones were on average more numerous among CD8+ T cells than among CD4+ T cells.

The CDR3 goes from the cysteine to the phenylalanine over 15 residues. This entry keeps only the CDR3 DNA: 45 bases, framed from base 1. The V and J ends are trimmed by 3 bases and 0 bases, leaving 11 bases between them. The germline V gene specifies SGHRS as CDR1 and YFSETQ as CDR2. The chain employs TRBV5-1 and TRBJ2-3; TRBD1 is a possible D gene, resting on 5 matching bases. The material was CD4+ or CD8+ T cells sorted from blood, obtained in a trial of the OX40 agonist ivuxolimab. This receptor was obtained from an adult with an advanced solid tumor such as melanoma, head and neck, liver or kidney cancer. CDR3 region: CASSSDDRSTDTQYF. At the DNA level, the sequence is TGCGCCAGCAGCTCGGACGACAGAAGCACAGATACGCAGTATTTT.